This T cell receptor beta chain came from a study of regulatory T cells in long-lasting Graves disease. The TCR beta library used iRepertoire HTBI primers with Arm-PCR amplification of CDR3. In TCRdb, the multiplex PCR reads were re-called with MiXCR into one record per CDR3 protein. The table lists 540,000 or so distinct CDR3 sequences, about 13% of them singletons. The germline V gene encodes CDR1 GTSNPN and CDR2 SVGIG (reference sequence). The V and J ends lost 5 bases and 1 base, in that order; junction bases with no gene match: 9. The CDR3 extends over 16 amino acids. Time point indicated: newly diagnosed GD, antithyroid drugs for less than 3 months. Preparation of the TCR library used RNA extracted from PBMCs. The same sample was also used in a study of T cells in Graves' hyperthyroidism and ophthalmopathy. This second study says: Based on clinical symptoms, serum thyroxine and TRAb, thyroid ultrasound and orbital computed tomography, diagnoses were reached.

This receptor was taken from a young man with Graves disease. The sequencing here drew on peripheral blood mononuclear cells (PBMCs), taken at new diagnosis, from a patient treated with antithyroid drugs. This rearrangement joins TRBV30 to TRBJ2-5; 11 nucleotides agree with TRBD2. The CDR3 protein is CAWGLAGGYAQETQYF. The CDR3 bases are TGTGCCTGGGGGCTAGCGGGAGGATATGCCCAAGAGACCCAGTACTTC.